Each of the 27 T cell receptor beta chains below was sequenced from the same sample in a study of T cell clonality in common variable immunodeficiency. Regarding the study as a whole: Reportedly, TCR beta sequences from common variable immunodeficiency showed fewer deletions and N-nucleotide insertions.

No antigens are known for them. Here immunoSEQ multiplex PCR was the method, and the copy in TCRdb shows in-frame clones only, minus some. The repertoire consists of about 34,000 clones, none detected only once. The sample consisted of peripheral blood mononuclear cells. These receptors came from a human donor with common variable immunodeficiency.

This clone occurred a few times. The CDR3 end is not reached by the read, which stops 3 residues before it; the germline J gene fills it in. The J gene is TRBJ1-5, the V gene TRBV30; no firm D call. The CDR3 contains 13 residues. Germline V gene sequence: CDR1 GTSNPN, CDR2 SVGIG (reference sequence). V gave up 7 bases and J gave up 2 bases, with 12 bases separating them. CDR3 loop: CALEAGGNQPQHF. CDR3 DNA (partial): TGTGCCTTGGAGGCCGGGGGCAATCAGCCC.

This clone appeared a few times. Read data end 3 residues before the CDR3 end; the end is taken from the germline J gene. The chain uses TRBV7-6 and TRBJ2-5; 11 positions agree with TRBD2. Trimming at V came to 3 bases and at J to 4 bases, leaving 1 base not matched to a gene. The CDR3 runs to 14 residues. Germline V gives CDR1 SGHVS, CDR2 FNYEAQ. CDR3 DNA, as far as it was read: TGTGCCAGCAGCTTGGGACTAGCGGCAGAGACC. This codes for CASSLGLAAET. The entire CDR3 sequence reads CASSLGLAAETQYF.

This clone was seen many times. The CDR3 end falls 3 residues outside the read, so it is completed with the germline J gene. The chain couples TRBV18 to TRBJ2-6; D not resolved. The ends were cut back, 3 bases at V and 6 bases at J, with 15 bases in the middle. The CDR3 spans 16 residues. Germline V lookup: CDR1 KGHSH, CDR2 LQKENI. The CDR3 is CASSPLAGPKANVLTF. The part of the CDR3 DNA that was read is TGTGCCAGCTCACCCCTCGCAGGCCCTAAGGCCAACGTC.

This clone turned up a few times. The DNA ends 3 residues before the CDR3 does, and the rest of the CDR3 is filled in from the germline J gene. The chain joins TRBV2 to TRBJ2-3, with 12 nucleotides matching TRBD2. Germline V CDR1 and CDR2: SNHLY, FYNNEI. The CDR3 totals 15 residues. Trimming took 5 bases from V and 2 from J; bases not matched to a gene: 2. The CDR3 bases that were read are TGTGCCAGCAGTAGACTAGCGGGGGCCACAGATACG. The encoded protein is CASSRLAGATDT. The CDR3 in full is CASSRLAGATDTQYF.

This clone was picked up a small number of times. Coverage ceases 3 residues before the CDR3 finishes, and the germline J gene fills in the end. The chain is built from TRBV30 and TRBJ1-5, with TRBD1 matching 7 bases. V lost 5 bases to trimming and J lost 7 bases; unmatched junction nucleotides: 8. The CDR3 has 13 amino acids. Germline CDR1 GTSNPN, CDR2 SVGIG (reference sequence). This CDR3 reads CAWSLTGAQPQHF. CDR3 DNA, as far as it was read: TGTGCCTGGTCCCTCACAGGGGCGCAGCCC.

The sample holds a few counts of this clone. The read gets to within 3 residues of the CDR3 end, and the germline J gene fills in the rest. The chain is built from TRBV10-2 and TRBJ2-7; D perhaps matches TRBD1 (6 bases). V was shortened by 7 bases and J by 5 bases, with 18 bases between the two germline ends. This CDR3 has 14 residues. Looked up from germline, CDR1 is WSHSY and CDR2 is SAAADI. CDR3 in amino acids: CASKLGQGWDEQYF. The DNA read from the CDR3 is TGCGCCAGCAAGCTAGGGCAGGGGTGGGACGAG.

This clone was picked up a small number of times. Coverage ceases 3 residues before the CDR3 finishes, and the germline J gene fills in the end. The chain recombines TRBV6-2 or TRBV6-3 with TRBJ1-1; D unclear. This CDR3 comprises 13 residues. Germline V gives CDR1 MNHEY, CDR2 SVGEGT. V was cut by 4 bases and J by 1 base, with 7 bases left in between. This chain's CDR3 is CASSSRGNTEAFF. The covered CDR3 bases are TGTGCCAGCAGTTCCCGGGGGAACACTGAA.

On this clone itself: With the read ending 3 residues before the CDR3 end, the germline J gene is used to fill in that end. Other nucleotide sequences from this sample produce the same CDR3. This chain links TRBV19 with TRBJ2-7, with D unresolved. Trimming removed 1 base at V and 6 bases at J, with 7 bases between. The CDR3 is 12 amino acids. In germline, CDR1 is LNHDA, CDR2 SQIVND (reference sequence). The CDR3 bases that were read are TGTGCCAGTAGTATAGGACTGCGCGAG. This encodes CASSIGLRE. The entire CDR3 sequence reads CASSIGLREQYF.

This clone showed up just a few times. From the germline J gene comes the end of the CDR3, since the read stops 3 residues before it. The V call is TRBV19, the J call TRBJ2-1; TRBD1 is a possible D gene (6 bases). Germline CDR1 reads LNHDA; CDR2 reads SQIVND (reference sequence). The ends were cut back, 5 bases at V and 2 bases at J, with 16 bases in the middle. This CDR3 spans 16 amino acids. CDR3 DNA, as far as it was read: TGTGCCAGTAGTTCGAACAGGGTGGGGGCCTACAATGAG. Translation: CASSSNRVGAYNE. The whole CDR3 is CASSSNRVGAYNEQFF. The full variable domain, in which reference TRBV19 and TRBJ2-1 provide the parts outside the CDR3, is DGGITQSPKYLFRKEGQNVTLSCEQNLNHDAMYWYRQDPGQGLRLIYYSQIVNDFQKGDIAEGYSVSREKKESFPLTVTSAQKNPTAFYLCASSSNRVGAYNEQFFGPGTRLTVL.

This clone was observed a few times. The DNA ends 3 residues before the CDR3 does, and the rest of the CDR3 is filled in from the germline J gene. V is TRBV29-1 and J is TRBJ2-7; the match to TRBD1 covers 10 bases. Per germline, CDR1 SQVTM and CDR2 ANQGSEA. The trim removed 5 bases at V and 3 bases at J, leaving 7 bases unmatched. The CDR3 extends over 14 amino acids. CDR3 bases read: TGCAGCGTTAACCTGAGGACAGGGGGCTACGAG. Translated, it gives CSVNLRTGGYE. The full CDR3 is CSVNLRTGGYEQYF.

This clone was seen a few times. The CDR3 end is not reached by the read, which stops 3 residues before it; the germline J gene fills it in. The gene calls are TRBV7-2 and TRBJ2-3, with 7 nucleotides matching TRBD1. Trimming cost V 5 bases and J 4 bases; bases outside gene matches: 9. This CDR3 is 15 amino acids long. Per germline, CDR1 SGHTA and CDR2 FQGNSA. CDR3 sequence reads: CASSRGQPHADTQYF. CDR3 DNA (partial): TGTGCCAGCAGCCGGGGACAGCCCCACGCAGATACG. The variable domain in full, with the rest retrieved from reference TRBV7-2 and TRBJ2-3, is GAGVSQSPSNKVTEKGKDVELRCDPISGHTALYWYRQSLGQGLEFLIYFQGNSAPDKSGLPSDRFSAERTGGSVSTLTIQRTQQEDSAVYLCASSRGQPHADTQYFGPGTRLTVL.

With respect to this clone: Sequencing ends 3 residues short of the CDR3 end; the germline J gene provides the rest. The rearrangement links TRBV7-2 to TRBJ1-3; maybe TRBD1 (6 bases). Germline loops: CDR1 SGHTA, CDR2 FQGNSA. Trimming took off 6 bases at V and 4 bases at J, with 16 bases between the two ends. This CDR3 spans 15 amino acids. The CDR3 DNA, read in part, is TGTGCCAGCAGGGAAACAGGGAGTTACGGAAACACC. The encoded protein is CASRETGSYGNT. The whole CDR3 protein is CASRETGSYGNTIYF.

This clone was observed a few times. The CDR3 end is not reached by the read, which stops 3 residues before it; the germline J gene fills it in. This rearrangement joins TRBV6-2 or TRBV6-3 to TRBJ1-2, with TRBD1 matching over 8 bases. CDR3 length equals 14 residues. CDR1 and CDR2 (germline): MNHEY, SVGEGT. CDR3 bases read: TGTGCCAGCAGCCCCCCTATCGGACAGGGCGGC. Protein product: CASSPPIGQGG. The CDR3 in its entirety is CASSPPIGQGGYTF.

Note on this clone: Sequencing ends 3 residues short of the CDR3 end; the germline J gene provides the rest. V usage is TRBV7-2 and J usage is TRBJ1-4; 7 bases are a match to TRBD1. The germline gives CDR1 SGHTA, CDR2 FQGNSA. The CDR3 is made up of 14 amino acids. The junction had 10 bases not matched to a gene; V was cut back by 5 bases and J by 10 bases. CDR3 loop: CASSPTGASGKLFF. The sequenced part of the CDR3 DNA is TGTGCCAGCAGCCCTACAGGGGCCTCCGGAAAA.

This clone was detected a few times. The read ends 3 residues before the CDR3 terminus; that terminus is restored from the germline J gene. The gene calls are TRBV7-3 and TRBJ1-2; TRBD1 matches at 9 bases. CDR3 size: 15 residues. The germline V gene has CDR1 SGHTA and CDR2 FQGTGA. J lost 3 bases, V lost 5 bases, and 7 bases had no gene match. CDR3 sequence reads: CASSLGQGPYYGYTF. The part of the CDR3 DNA that was read is TGTGCCAGCAGCCTTGGACAGGGGCCCTACTATGGC.

This clone showed up many times. The DNA ends 3 residues before the CDR3 does, and the rest of the CDR3 is filled in from the germline J gene. The chain is built from TRBV7-9 and TRBJ1-4; unclear D gene. The CDR3 runs 14 residues. V dropped 5 bases and J dropped 5 bases, with 12 bases sitting between them. Germline V gene data show CDR1 as SEHNR and CDR2 as FQNEAQ (reference sequence). Incomplete CDR3 DNA: TGTGCCAGCAGCCCGCGAGGCGGGAATGAAAAA. Translated, it gives CASSPRGGNEK. The CDR3 in its entirety is CASSPRGGNEKLFF.

This clone was recorded at least ten times. The sequence runs out 3 residues before the end of the CDR3; the remainder is reconstructed from the germline J gene. The gene calls are TRBV2 and TRBJ1-5; D is undetermined. CDR3 length equals 16 residues. V was trimmed by 3 bases and J by 0 bases, leaving 12 bases between them. Germline V gives CDR1 SNHLY, CDR2 FYNNEI. This chain's CDR3 is CASSDVGYNSNQPQHF. CDR3 DNA, as far as it was read: TGTGCCAGCAGTGATGTGGGCTACAATAGCAATCAGCCC.

This clone was found a few times. The read falls 3 residues short of the CDR3 end, and the missing part is taken from the germline J gene. The same CDR3 also results from other DNA sequences found in this sample. The chain joins TRBV19 to TRBJ2-5; 10 nucleotides line up with TRBD2. Germline CDR1 and CDR2: LNHDA and SQIVND (reference sequence). The CDR3 contains 18 residues. V lost 3 bases, J lost 4 bases, and 14 bases stayed unmatched. The covered CDR3 bases are TGTGCCAGTAGTATCTCTCTCCCCCTAGCGGGAGTGAGAGAGACC. Encoded protein: CASSISLPLAGVRET. The full CDR3 protein is CASSISLPLAGVRETQYF.

As for this clone: Coverage ceases 3 residues before the CDR3 finishes, and the germline J gene fills in the end. This chain links TRBV2 with TRBJ2-2, with 7 bases aligning to TRBD1. Germline CDR1 is SNHLY and CDR2 is FYNNEI. The CDR3 spans 14 residues. Trimming took 4 bases from V and 3 from J; bases not matched to a gene: 2. The CDR3 loop reads CASSGQGYTGELFF. The part of the CDR3 DNA that was read is TGTGCCAGCAGTGGACAGGGTTACACCGGGGAG. Complete variable domain (other parts from reference TRBV2 and TRBJ2-2): EPEVTQTPSHQVTQMGQEVILRCVPISNHLYFYWYRQILGQKVEFLVSFYNNEISEKSEIFDDQFSVERPDGSNFTLKIRSTKLEDSAMYFCASSGQGYTGELFFGEGSRLTVL.

This clone appeared a few times. The read falls 3 residues short of the CDR3 end, and the missing part is taken from the germline J gene. The chain couples TRBV7-9 to TRBJ2-7; 10 bases are shared with TRBD1. Germline-derived CDR1 and CDR2 are SEHNR and FQNEAQ (reference sequence). J lost 1 base, V lost 5 bases, and 5 bases had no gene match. The CDR3 totals 15 residues. CDR3 in amino acids: CASSDRDRGSYEQYF. Incomplete CDR3 DNA: TGTGCCAGCAGCGACCGGGACAGGGGATCCTACGAG.

Regarding this clone: The CDR3 end is not reached by the read, which stops 3 residues before it; the germline J gene fills it in. This rearrangement joins TRBV7-3 to TRBJ2-1; D not certain. Trimming took off 0 bases at V and 7 bases at J, with 7 bases between the two ends. CDR3 size: 13 residues. The germline V gene has CDR1 SGHTA and CDR2 FQGTGA. The CDR3: CASSLTVRNEQFF. CDR3 bases read: TGTGCCAGCAGCTTAACTGTGCGGAATGAG.

In this sample, this clone turned up many times. The read gets to within 3 residues of the CDR3 end, and the germline J gene fills in the rest. J is TRBJ2-6 and V is TRBV10-3; perhaps TRBD2 as D (6 bases). The CDR3 contains 15 residues. The V end lost 7 bases, the J end lost 0 bases, and 10 bases lay between the germline ends. CDR1 and CDR2 from the germline V gene are ENHRY and SYGVKD. The CDR3 region is CAITGGTSGANVLTF. Partial CDR3 DNA: TGTGCCATCACCGGGGGAACCTCTGGGGCCAACGTC.

This clone was detected ten times or more. The read gets to within 3 residues of the CDR3 end, and the germline J gene fills in the rest. This rearrangement joins TRBV7-3 to TRBJ1-1, with D unclear. The CDR3 extends over 13 amino acids. V gave up 5 bases and J gave up 2 bases, with 9 bases separating them. Germline V gives CDR1 SGHTA, CDR2 FQGTGA. The CDR3 loop is CASSPGFNTEAFF. The CDR3 bases that were read are TGTGCCAGCAGCCCGGGTTTCAACACTGAA.

This clone is medium-sized by share. The read gets to within 3 residues of the CDR3 end, and the germline J gene fills in the rest. The identical CDR3 is also encoded by other nucleotide sequences in the sample. The chain combines TRBV6-1 with TRBJ2-1; possibly TRBD2 for D (5 bases). The CDR3 length is 12 residues. The germline V gene encodes CDR1 MNHNS and CDR2 SASEGT. V was cut by 3 bases and J by 7 bases, with 7 bases left in between. The CDR3 bases that were read are TGTGCCAGCAGTGATCGCGGGAATGAG. It specifies CASSDRGNE. The complete CDR3 sequence is CASSDRGNEQFF.

At least ten counts were recorded for this clone. The read finishes 3 residues shy of the CDR3 end, and the germline J gene is used to complete it. The chain employs TRBV29-1 and TRBJ2-2; possibly TRBD2 for D (7 bases). Trimming took off 7 bases at V and 4 bases at J, with 19 bases between the two ends. This CDR3 has 15 residues. CDR1 is SQVTM, CDR2 ANQGSEA, per germline. The CDR3 reads CSGGGGNTGTGELFF. The CDR3 bases that were read are TGCAGCGGTGGGGGGGGCAATACGGGCACCGGGGAG.

Regarding this clone: The read terminates 3 residues ahead of where the CDR3 ends, so the germline J gene completes it. Other DNA sequences within the sample encode an identical CDR3. This chain joins TRBV20-1 and TRBJ1-5, with D maybe TRBD1 (6 bases). V was shortened by 3 bases and J by 9 bases, with 21 bases between the two germline ends. This CDR3 contains 15 residues. Looked up from germline, CDR1 is DFQATT and CDR2 is SNEGSKA (reference sequence). The CDR3 sequence: CSASAWTALTGPQHF. The CDR3 DNA, read in part, is TGCAGTGCTAGTGCCTGGACAGCATTGACGGGGCCC.

This clone has at least ten counts. The missing CDR3 end, 3 residues past where the read stops, is filled in from the germline J gene. This chain connects TRBV19 to TRBJ2-7, with TRBD2 as a possible D gene (6 bases). Germline loops: CDR1 LNHDA, CDR2 SQIVND (reference sequence). This CDR3 contains 15 residues. Deletions cut 5 bases from V and 2 bases from J, with 16 bases between. The sequenced CDR3 bases are TGTGCCAGTAGTCCCCGCGGTAGCGGAACCTACGAG. Protein sequence: CASSPRGSGTYE. The CDR3 reads in full as CASSPRGSGTYEQYF.